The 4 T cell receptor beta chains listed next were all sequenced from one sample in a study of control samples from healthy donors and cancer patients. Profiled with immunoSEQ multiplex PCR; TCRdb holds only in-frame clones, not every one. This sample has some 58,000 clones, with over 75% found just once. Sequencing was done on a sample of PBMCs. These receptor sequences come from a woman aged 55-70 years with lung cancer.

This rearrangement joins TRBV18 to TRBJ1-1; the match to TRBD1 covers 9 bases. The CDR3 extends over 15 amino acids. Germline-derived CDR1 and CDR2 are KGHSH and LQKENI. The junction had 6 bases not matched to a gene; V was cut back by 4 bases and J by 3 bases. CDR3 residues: CASSQGTGRDTEAFF. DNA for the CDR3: TGTGCCAGCTCACAGGGGACAGGGAGGGACACTGAAGCTTTCTTT.

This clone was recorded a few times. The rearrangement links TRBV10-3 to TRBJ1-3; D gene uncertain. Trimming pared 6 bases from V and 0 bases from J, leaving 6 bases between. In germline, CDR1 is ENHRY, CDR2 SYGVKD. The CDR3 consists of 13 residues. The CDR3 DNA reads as TGTGCCATCAGGGATAGCTCTGGAAACACCATATATTTT. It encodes CAIRDSSGNTIYF.

CDR3 protein: CASSQGTGGGGYTF. The DNA for the CDR3 is TGTGCCAGCAGCCAAGGTACAGGGGGCGGCGGCTACACCTTC. The chain recombines TRBV3-1 (or the pseudogene TRBV3-2) with TRBJ1-2; 9 bases fit TRBD1. J lost 8 bases, V lost 1 base, and 5 bases had no gene match. There are 14 residues in the CDR3. CDR1 and CDR2 from the germline V gene are LGHDT and YNNKEL (reference sequence).

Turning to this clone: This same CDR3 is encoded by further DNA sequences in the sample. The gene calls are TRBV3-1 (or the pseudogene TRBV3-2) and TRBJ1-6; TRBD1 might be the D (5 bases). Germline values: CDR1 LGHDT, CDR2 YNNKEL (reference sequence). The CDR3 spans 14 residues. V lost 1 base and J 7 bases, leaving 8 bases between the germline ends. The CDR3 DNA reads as TGTGCCAGCAGCCAAGGCCAGGGAAATTCACCCCTCCACTTT. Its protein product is CASSQGQGNSPLHF.